Sequencing of this TCR beta chain was carried out in a study of T cells in localized non-small cell lung cancer (dated by TCRdb to about 2020). About the full investigation: T cell repertoires of 236 early-stage NSCLC patients were analyzed, with tumors being compared against uninvolved tumor-adjacent lungs. All 240 or so NSCLC patients in the cohort were treatment-naive and had localized lung tumors that were resected. A mean age of approximately 70 years was recorded for the NSCLC patients, of whom approximately 130 were male and around 100 were female.

Points on this clone: Its antigen remains unidentified. The input lacks base qualities; no much larger clone sits a single base away.

From the germline V gene (reference sequence), CDR1 is SGHNT and CDR2 is YYREEE. Counted from cysteine to phenylalanine, this CDR3 has 12 amino acids. The CDR3 DNA has 36 bases and is translated from base 1. V gives up 4 bases and J gives up 2 bases, and the segment between their germline ends measures 5 bases. At diagnosis, tumor, uninvolved tumor-adjacent lung and peripheral blood were collected and then preserved as a mix of FFPE and fresh-frozen material. For TCR repertoire profiling, blood samples were analyzed in the form of peripheral blood mononuclear cells. TCR beta CDR3 regions were sequenced from DNA using the immunoSEQ Assay. In the authors' own workflow: T cell density was computed as TCR beta template counts normalized to usable DNA estimated by amplifying housekeeping genes. Richness was estimated using the preseqR package, with extrapolation to 400,000 templates for PBMC samples and to 120,000 templates for tissue samples. Clonality was calculated as one minus Pielou's evenness. To identify tissue-enriched TCRs, differential abundance testing was run on productive amino-acid clonotypes with a minimum total count of 5 and an alpha of 0.1. The Jaccard Index and the Morisita Overlap Index were used to measure repertoire overlap between compartments. GLIPH clustered TCR beta CDR3s with public tetramer-defined viral CDR3s; viral motifs required at least three viral sequences plus V-gene enrichment. TCRdb limited this immuneACCESS table to in-frame rearrangements with V and J called. A share of clones is missing; checked studies link under half to unresolved V genes, and the rest is unexplained. For V, J and clone size, that table is used; D and trimming come from the DNA. In all, the sample holds about 30,000 clones, and approximately 91% of those were seen once. About 6% of the sample rests with the top ten.

Points the paper makes about the study in general: Longer overall survival was associated with higher T cell density in blood, whereas shorter survival was associated with higher clonality in adjacent lung. Uninvolved tumor-adjacent lung showed the highest T cell clonality, higher than tumor, which suggests more focused antigenic responses in the adjacent lung. Because multi-region sequencing of the tumors was not done, intratumor heterogeneity could not be ruled out. Because of the exploratory design, TCR variables were selected using unadjusted p-values without false-discovery rate correction. A median of about 61 of the top 100 tumor clones turned up in the paired uninvolved adjacent lung, and approximately 30 of those clones also ranked among the top 100 of that same adjacent lung.

The sequenced sample was PBMCs, obtained before any cancer treatment. The chain is assembled from TRBV5-4 and TRBJ2-3; confidence is insufficient to name the D gene. The sequence came from a man between 40 and 75 years old with stage II lung adenocarcinoma. The sequenced DNA is TGTGCCAGCAGCCACTACACAGATACGCAGTATTTT. The resulting protein is CASSHYTDTQYF.